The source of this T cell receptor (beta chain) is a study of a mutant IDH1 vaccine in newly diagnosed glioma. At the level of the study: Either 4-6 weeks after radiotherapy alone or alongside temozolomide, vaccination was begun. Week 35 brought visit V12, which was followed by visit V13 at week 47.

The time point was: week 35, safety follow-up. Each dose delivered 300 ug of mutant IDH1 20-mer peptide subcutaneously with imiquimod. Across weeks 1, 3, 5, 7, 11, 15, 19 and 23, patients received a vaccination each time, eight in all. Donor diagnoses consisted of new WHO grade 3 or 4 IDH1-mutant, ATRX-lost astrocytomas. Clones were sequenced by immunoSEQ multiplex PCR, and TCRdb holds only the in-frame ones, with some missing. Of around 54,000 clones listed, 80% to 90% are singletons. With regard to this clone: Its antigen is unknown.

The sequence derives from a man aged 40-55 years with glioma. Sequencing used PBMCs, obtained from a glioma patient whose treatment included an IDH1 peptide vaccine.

CDR3 coding DNA: TGCGCCAGCAGCCGGGGGGGCCTCGAAAAACTGTTTTTT. Translation: CASSRGGLEKLFF. The chain links TRBV4-1 to TRBJ1-4, with TRBD1 as a possible D gene (6 bases). The CDR3 has 13 amino acids. V lost 4 bases and J lost 8, with 11 bases in between. The germline gives CDR1 MGHRA, CDR2 YSYEKL.